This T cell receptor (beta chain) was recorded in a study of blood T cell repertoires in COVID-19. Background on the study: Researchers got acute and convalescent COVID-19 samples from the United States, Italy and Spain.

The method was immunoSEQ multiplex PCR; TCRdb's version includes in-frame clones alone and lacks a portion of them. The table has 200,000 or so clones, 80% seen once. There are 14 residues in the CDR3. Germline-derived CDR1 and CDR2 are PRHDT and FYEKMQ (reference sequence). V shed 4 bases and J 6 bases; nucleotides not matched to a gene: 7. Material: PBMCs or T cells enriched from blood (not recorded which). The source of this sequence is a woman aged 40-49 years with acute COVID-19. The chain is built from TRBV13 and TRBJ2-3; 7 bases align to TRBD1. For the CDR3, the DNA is TGTGCCAGCAGCTCCAGACAGGGAAGGGATACGCAGTATTTT. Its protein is CASSSRQGRDTQYF. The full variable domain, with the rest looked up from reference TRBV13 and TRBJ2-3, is AAGVIQSPRHLIKEKRETATLKCYPIPRHDTVYWYQQGPGQDPQFLISFYEKMQSDKGSIPDRFSAQQFSDYHSELNMSSLELGDSALYFCASSSRQGRDTQYFGPGTRLTVL.